This T cell receptor (beta chain) derives from a study of post-analysis software for immune sequencing data. Study-level results: In patients, TRBV5-6, TRBV5-1 and TRBV20-1 belonged to 4 or 5 TRBV segments found more frequently than in controls. With F measure, samples from one preparation batch clustered together strongly.

Incorporated into the TCR beta cDNA libraries were unique molecular identifiers, which served to reduce PCR and sequencing biases. TCRdb reanalysed the PCR reads using MiXCR and keeps one entry per CDR3 protein. This table holds 500,000 to 600,000 distinct CDR3 sequences, 44% found once. This clonotype was found a few times. Its target is not known. Trimming took 2 bases from V and 10 from J, leaving 9 bases between them. In germline, CDR1 is LGHDT, CDR2 YNNKEL (reference sequence). The CDR3 is 12 amino acids. J is TRBJ2-1 and V is TRBV3-1; no firm D call. The source is a girl aged 5-17 years with multiple sclerosis. The sample consisted of blood. This chain's CDR3 is CASSQLSREQFF. Written as DNA, the CDR3 is TGTGCCAGCAGCCAACTTAGCAGGGAGCAGTTCTTC.